This section outlines one T cell receptor beta chain sequence together with its context. The entry originates in a study of blood T cell repertoires in COVID-19. The junction had 7 bases not matched to a gene; V was cut back by 7 bases and J by 6 bases. The CDR3 is 14 amino acids. The germline V gene encodes CDR1 SNHLY and CDR2 FYNNEI. As handled by the study authors: Cell counts per sample came from amplifying reference gene primers. Profiling relied on immunoSEQ multiplex PCR, and the TCRdb table lists in-frame clones only, not all of them. That table furnishes V, J and clone size, whereas the DNA furnished D and trimming. The sample lists 250,000 to 300,000 clones, approximately 90% occurring once. Recruited during active infection, patients (from Seattle) were subsequently followed longitudinally.

The sequence derives from a woman in her fifties or sixties with COVID-19, enrolled during active disease. The V gene is TRBV2, the J gene TRBJ2-1, with 9 bases lining up with TRBD1. The sequenced sample consisted of peripheral blood. DNA for the CDR3: TGTGCCAGCACTTATTGGACAGGGGCCAATGAGCAGTTCTTC. It encodes CASTYWTGANEQFF.